The clone carrying this TCR beta chain was seen repeatedly, ten times or more. Unique molecular identifiers were included in an RNA-based 3' RACE TCR library. TCRdb called the 3' RACE reads again in MiXCR, with one record for every CDR3 protein. The sample holds 40,000 to 55,000 distinct CDR3 sequences; 4.3% are singletons and the top ten take 0.55% to 0.85%. The data were taken from a study of HIV-infected children after antiretroviral therapy interruption. Overall study: Weeks 0, 12, interruption end (24 or 48), and about 3 years post-study gave interruption-arm samples.

Treatment of the sample: PENTA 11 planned treatment interruption arm or continuous ART arm. Naive CD4+ CD45RA+ CD45RO- T cells were FACS-sorted from thawed PBMCs. Per germline, CDR1 MDHEN and CDR2 SYDVKM. The CDR3 extends over 15 amino acids. V lost 4 bases, J lost 4 bases, and 5 bases stayed unmatched. The sequence was collected from a pool of human donors with HIV. This specimen was CD45RA+ CD4+ T cells from PBMCs, pooled from several time points, taken from a donor given antiretroviral therapy, either interrupted or continuous. Subset: naive CD4+ CD45RA+ CD45RO- T cells. J is TRBJ1-3 and V is TRBV28; 9 nucleotides agree with TRBD1. The CDR3 nucleotides read TGTGCCAGCAGTTCCGGGGACAGGGAGGGAAACACCATATATTTT. It codes for CASSSGDREGNTIYF.